This passage covers 26 T cell receptor beta chains from one sample sequenced in a study of blood T cells in healthy people across ages. PCR was performed a second time for roughly 7 to 12 cycles using a sample-barcoded 5' primer and a J-beta primer mix. One entry per CDR3 protein, called by TCRdb with MiXCR from the 5' RACE reads. Of about 800,000 distinct CDR3 sequences listed, just under 25% are singletons. These sequences were also reported in another study, on T cells of mothers and their children.

Input material: blood. These receptors were taken from a boy aged 5-17 years in good health.

The rearrangement links TRBV4-3 to TRBJ1-1; D remains ambiguous. Germline CDR1 and CDR2: LGHNA and YSLEER. The CDR3 has 15 residues. V gave up 0 bases and J gave up 10 bases, with 18 bases separating them. In DNA, the CDR3 is TGCGCCAGCAGCCAAGATCCCAGCCAACTGATGGTAGCTTTCTTT. This codes for CASSQDPSQLMVAFF.

The CDR3 loop reads CASSIYPDTQYF. CDR3 in DNA: TGTGCCAGCAGCATATACCCAGATACGCAGTATTTT. This sequence joins TRBV7-3 and TRBJ2-3; D is ambiguous. V was clipped by 5 bases and J by 4 bases, with 7 bases between them. CDR1 and CDR2 (germline): SGHTA, FQGTGA. The CDR3 totals 12 residues.

This clonotype appeared many times. The chain employs TRBV20-1 and TRBJ1-1, with D possibly being TRBD1 (6 bases). The germline V and J ends were trimmed by 6 bases and 3 bases, with 14 bases remaining between them. This CDR3 is 13 amino acids long. In germline, CDR1 is DFQATT, CDR2 SNEGSKA (reference sequence). The CDR3 nucleotides read TGCAGTGCCCCAGGACAGATTCACACTGAAGCTTTCTTT. Encoded protein: CSAPGQIHTEAFF.

This clonotype was counted only a few times. The gene calls are TRBV5-1 and TRBJ2-5, with D possibly matching TRBD2 (6 bases). Germline loops: CDR1 SGHRS, CDR2 YFSETQ. V gave up 4 bases and J gave up 4 bases, with 20 bases separating them. The CDR3 spans 16 residues. The CDR3 bases are TGCGCCAGCAGCCCGCGTCGCGGAGGGACGAGAGAGACCCAGTACTTC. This gives the protein CASSPRRGGTRETQYF.

This chain connects TRBV4-3 to TRBJ2-4, with a possible D match to TRBD2 (7 bases). V shed 0 bases and J shed 8 bases, with 17 bases lying between them. Germline V gene lookup returns CDR1 LGHNA and CDR2 YSLEER. This CDR3 comprises 16 residues. The CDR3 DNA sequence: TGCGCCAGCAGCCAAGATCCGGGGGGCGGGTCGGACATTCAGTACTTC. This encodes CASSQDPGGGSDIQYF.

This clonotype was seen more than once but under ten times. V and J are TRBV7-9 and TRBJ1-1; D ambiguous. The CDR3 is made up of 13 amino acids. The germline CDR1 and CDR2 sequences are SEHNR and FQNEAQ (reference sequence). Deletions cut 5 bases from V and 6 bases from J, with 13 bases between. This CDR3 is CASSPRELPEAFF. Here the CDR3 DNA reads TGTGCCAGCAGCCCTCGGGAGCTACCTGAAGCTTTCTTT.

The V call is TRBV11-1, the J call TRBJ2-2; D is unclear. The germline CDR1 and CDR2 sequences are SGHAT and FQDESV (reference sequence). The CDR3 has 13 residues. V lost 5 bases to trimming and J lost 4 bases, with 8 bases between them. The DNA for the CDR3 is TGTGCCAGCAGCCAGACCGGCACCGGGGAGCTGTTTTTT. Its protein product is CASSQTGTGELFF. Combining the CDR3 with reference TRBV11-1 and TRBJ2-2 gives the whole variable domain EAEVAQSPRYKITEKSQAVAFWCDPISGHATLYWYRQILGQGPELLVQFQDESVVDDSQLPKDRFSAERLKGVDSTLKIQPAELGDSAMYLCASSQTGTGELFFGEGSRLTVL.

In its sample, this clonotype was seen many times. This chain connects TRBV10-3 to TRBJ1-1; maybe TRBD1 (5 bases). V lost 11 bases and J 4 bases, leaving 11 bases between the germline ends. Germline values: CDR1 ENHRY, CDR2 SYGVKD. The CDR3 is 11 residues long. CDR3 region: CASSRATEAFF. CDR3 DNA sequence: TGTGCCTCTAGCAGGGCCACTGAAGCTTTCTTT.

The table lists this clonotype with a few counts. The chain uses TRBV4-3 and TRBJ2-2; D unresolved. V lost 0 bases, J lost 1 base, and 6 bases lay in between. CDR1 and CDR2 from the germline V gene are LGHNA and YSLEER. The CDR3 extends over 15 amino acids. CDR3 nucleotides: TGCGCCAGCAGCCAAGATAGCTTGAACACCGGGGAGCTGTTTTTT. It encodes CASSQDSLNTGELFF.

The chain combines TRBV2 with TRBJ2-7, with 8 bases aligning to TRBD2. CDR1 and CDR2 (germline): SNHLY, FYNNEI. The J segment lost 8 bases and the V segment lost 2 bases, leaving 11 bases of the junction unmatched. This CDR3 contains 15 residues. This chain's CDR3 is CASSESPSGQTKQYF. The CDR3 region has the DNA TGTGCCAGCAGTGAATCGCCTAGCGGGCAAACGAAGCAGTACTTC.

The genes are TRBV28 and TRBJ1-1, with D tentatively TRBD1 (5 bases). In germline, CDR1 is MDHEN, CDR2 SYDVKM. Trimming cost V 1 base and J 1 base, with 7 bases left between them. This CDR3 contains 14 residues. CDR3: CASSLYRTNTEAFF. The CDR3 coding sequence is TGTGCCAGCAGTTTATACAGGACGAACACTGAAGCTTTCTTT.

Many counts were recorded for this clonotype. The chain combines TRBV14 with TRBJ2-4, with 9 bases lining up with TRBD1. The J segment lost 4 bases and the V segment lost 4 bases, leaving 14 bases of the junction unmatched. Germline V gene sequence: CDR1 SGHDN, CDR2 FVKESK. The CDR3 is made up of 18 amino acids. The DNA for the CDR3 is TGTGCCAGCAGCCCAGGGGGCCACGCCGGGACAGGGAAAAACATTCAGTACTTC. It yields the protein CASSPGGHAGTGKNIQYF.

The genes are TRBV20-1 and TRBJ2-3; TRBD2 aligns across 7 bases. The V segment lost 6 bases and the J segment 2 bases; nucleotides outside the gene matches: 11. This CDR3 comprises 15 residues. CDR1 and CDR2 from the germline V gene are DFQATT and SNEGSKA (reference sequence). The CDR3 region has the DNA TGCAGTGCATCTCCCCTAGCGGATCACACAGATACGCAGTATTTT. As protein: CSASPLADHTDTQYF.

This clonotype was seen a few times. The chain combines TRBV27 with TRBJ1-3; D is perhaps TRBD1 (5 bases). Germline CDR1 is MNHEY and CDR2 is SMNVEV (reference sequence). This CDR3 spans 15 amino acids. The V gene lost 5 bases and the J gene lost 4 bases, with 15 bases spanning the gap. CDR3 region: CASSRDRGLGNTIYF. The CDR3 DNA reads as TGTGCCAGCAGTCGGGACCGAGGTTTAGGAAACACCATATATTTT.

The genes are TRBV4-1 and TRBJ2-5, with TRBD2 identical over 8 bases. The J call may be mistaken, given a closer DNA end match to TRBJ2-1. The length of the CDR3 is 17 residues. CDR1 is MGHRA, CDR2 YSYEKL, per germline. This CDR3 is CASSPGGAGVAYNEQFF. DNA for the CDR3: TGCGCCAGCAGCCCAGGTGGAGCGGGAGTAGCCTACAATGAGCAGTTCTTC.

The gene calls are TRBV5-5 and TRBJ1-5, with 11 bases lining up with TRBD1. CDR3 length equals 16 residues. V dropped 0 bases and J dropped 6; count of bases not matched to a gene: 5. Germline values: CDR1 SGHKS, CDR2 YYEKEE (reference sequence). CDR3 amino acids: CASSLERTGGVQPQHF. The DNA for the CDR3 is TGTGCCAGCAGCTTGGAGCGGACAGGGGGCGTTCAGCCCCAGCATTTT.

This clonotype has only a few counts. The rearrangement links TRBV5-6 to TRBJ2-5, with D maybe TRBD1 (6 bases). TRBJ2-7 matches the DNA end more closely, so the J call is doubtful. The germline CDR1 and CDR2 sequences are SGHDT and YYEEEE. The CDR3 is made up of 14 amino acids. The CDR3 is CASSWTDLSYEQYF. In DNA form, the CDR3 reads TGTGCCAGCAGCTGGACAGACCTCTCCTACGAGCAGTACTTC.

The rearrangement joins TRBV20-1 to TRBJ1-3; D is uncertain. The V end lost 6 bases, the J end lost 0 bases, and 12 bases lay between the germline ends. CDR3 size: 14 residues. Germline V lookup: CDR1 DFQATT, CDR2 SNEGSKA (reference sequence). The CDR3 sequence is CSAKGGSSGNTIYF. CDR3 bases: TGCAGTGCCAAGGGTGGCAGCTCTGGAAACACCATATATTTT.

The genes are TRBV6-5 and TRBJ2-1; TRBD2 aligns across 10 bases. The CDR3 covers 14 residues. V shed 9 bases, J shed 4 bases, and the junction held 6 bases outside the gene matches. Germline CDR1 reads MNHEY; CDR2 reads SVGAGI. CDR3 sequence: CASKAGGKYNEQFF. CDR3 coding DNA: TGTGCCAGTAAAGCGGGAGGGAAATACAATGAGCAGTTCTTC.

The rearrangement joins TRBV9 to TRBJ2-2; TRBD1 matches at 9 bases. In germline, CDR1 is SGDLS, CDR2 YYNGEE. The CDR3 extends over 16 amino acids. V was pared by 5 bases and J by 7 bases, with 12 bases of the junction left unmatched. The CDR3 spells CASSDTGGGLDGELFF. Here the CDR3 DNA reads TGTGCCAGCAGTGATACAGGGGGCGGCTTAGACGGGGAGCTGTTTTTT.

This clonotype came up a few times. The rearrangement joins TRBV27 to TRBJ2-7, with TRBD1 matching over 12 bases. Germline CDR1 is MNHEY and CDR2 is SMNVEV (reference sequence). The CDR3 is made up of 15 amino acids. The J segment lost 6 bases and the V segment lost 5 bases, leaving 8 bases of the junction unmatched. The CDR3 here is CASSPEGQGAVEQYF. Written as DNA, the CDR3 is TGTGCCAGCAGTCCCGAGGGACAGGGGGCGGTCGAGCAGTACTTC.

The V and J genes are TRBV28 and TRBJ1-5; 9 bases map to TRBD1. Germline-derived CDR1 and CDR2 are MDHEN and SYDVKM. This CDR3 region has 14 residues. The junction had 7 bases not matched to a gene; V was cut back by 3 bases and J by 10 bases. Here the CDR3 reads CASSFGTGFRPQHF. The CDR3 coding sequence is TGTGCCAGCAGTTTCGGGACAGGGTTCAGACCCCAGCATTTT.

This chain uses TRBV28 with TRBJ2-5, with D unclear. Between the trimmed V and J ends, which lost 3 bases and 7 bases, there was a span of 12 bases. Germline V CDR1 and CDR2: MDHEN, SYDVKM. The CDR3 consists of 13 residues. The CDR3 loop reads CASSLQKVVTQYF. The CDR3 DNA reads as TGTGCCAGCAGTTTGCAAAAAGTGGTGACCCAGTACTTC.

The genes are TRBV11-2 and TRBJ1-5; 9 nucleotides align to TRBD1. The CDR3 runs 18 residues. Germline CDR1 and CDR2: SGHAT and FQNNGV. V shed 1 base and J 3 bases; nucleotides not matched to a gene: 10. The CDR3 DNA sequence: TGTGCCAGCAGCTTAGGTCCGACCGGGACAGGGACCAATCAGCCCCAGCATTTT. Translated: CASSLGPTGTGTNQPQHF.

This clonotype was seen a handful of times. The chain uses TRBV20-1 and TRBJ2-5; 9 nucleotides line up with TRBD2. The CDR3 runs to 12 residues. Germline loops: CDR1 DFQATT, CDR2 SNEGSKA (reference sequence). V gave up 5 bases and J gave up 5 bases; unmatched junction bases: 3. The CDR3 region is CSAPSGGETQYF. In DNA, the CDR3 is TGCAGTGCTCCCAGCGGGGGGGAGACCCAGTACTTC.

This clonotype was recorded a few times. The chain employs TRBV4-3 and TRBJ2-5; D not certain. The CDR3 has 17 amino acids. With 1 base removed from V and 0 bases from J, the gap between germline ends came to 15 bases. The germline CDR1 and CDR2 sequences are LGHNA and YSLEER. DNA of the CDR3: TGCGCCAGCAGCCAAGGCCTCATAGGAGAGTACCAAGAGACCCAGTACTTC. This translates into CASSQGLIGEYQETQYF.